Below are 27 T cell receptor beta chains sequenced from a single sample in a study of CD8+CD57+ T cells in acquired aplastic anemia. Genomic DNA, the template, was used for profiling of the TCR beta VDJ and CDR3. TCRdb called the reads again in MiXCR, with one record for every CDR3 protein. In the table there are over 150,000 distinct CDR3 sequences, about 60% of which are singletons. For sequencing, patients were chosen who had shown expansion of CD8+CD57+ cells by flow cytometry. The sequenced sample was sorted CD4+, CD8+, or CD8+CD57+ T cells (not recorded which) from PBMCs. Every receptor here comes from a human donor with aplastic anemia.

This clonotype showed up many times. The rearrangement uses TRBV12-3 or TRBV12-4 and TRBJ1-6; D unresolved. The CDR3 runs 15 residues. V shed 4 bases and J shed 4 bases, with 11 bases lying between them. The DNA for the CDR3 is TGTGCCAGCAGTTCCGCCCGGATATATAATTCACCCCTCCACTTT. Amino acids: CASSSARIYNSPLHF.

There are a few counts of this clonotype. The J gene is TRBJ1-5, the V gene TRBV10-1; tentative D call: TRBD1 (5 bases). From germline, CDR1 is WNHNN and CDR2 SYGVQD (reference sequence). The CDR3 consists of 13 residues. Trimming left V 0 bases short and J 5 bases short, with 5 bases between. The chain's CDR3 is CASSESTDQPQHF. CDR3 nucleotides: TGCGCCAGCAGTGAGTCGACAGATCAGCCCCAGCATTTT.

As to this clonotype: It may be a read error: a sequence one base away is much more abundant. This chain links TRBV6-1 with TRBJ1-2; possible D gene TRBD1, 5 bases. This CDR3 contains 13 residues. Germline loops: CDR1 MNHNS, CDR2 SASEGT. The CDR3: CASSELGREGCTF. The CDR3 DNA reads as TGTGCCAGCAGTGAATTGGGCAGGGAGGGCTGCACCTTC.

CDR3: CASLGLAGRQETQYF. The DNA of the CDR3 is TGTGCCAGCCTAGGACTAGCGGGGAGGCAGGAGACCCAGTACTTC. The chain couples TRBV2 to TRBJ2-5, with TRBD2 identical over 12 bases. Germline V gene sequence: CDR1 SNHLY, CDR2 FYNNEI. CDR3 size: 15 residues. V dropped 8 bases and J dropped 5; count of bases not matched to a gene: 9.

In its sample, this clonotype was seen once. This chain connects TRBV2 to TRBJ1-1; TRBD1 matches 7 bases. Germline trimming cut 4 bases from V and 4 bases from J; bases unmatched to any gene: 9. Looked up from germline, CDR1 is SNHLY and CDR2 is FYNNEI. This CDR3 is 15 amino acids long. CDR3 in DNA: TGTGCCAGCAGTGTGAGGGACAGCTTAGGCACTGAAGCTTTCTTT. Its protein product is CASSVRDSLGTEAFF.

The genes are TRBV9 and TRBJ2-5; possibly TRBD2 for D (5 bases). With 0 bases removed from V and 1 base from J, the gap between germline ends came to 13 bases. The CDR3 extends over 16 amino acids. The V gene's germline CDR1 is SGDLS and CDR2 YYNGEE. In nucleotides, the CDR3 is TGTGCCAGCAGCGTAGTCTCCGGGGTAGCCCAAGAGACCCAGTACTTC. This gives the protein CASSVVSGVAQETQYF.

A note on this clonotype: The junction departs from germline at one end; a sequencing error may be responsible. The CDR3 region is CASSRGKTGYSYEQYF. The CDR3 DNA sequence: TGTGCCAGCAGCCGTGGAAAGACAGGGTACTCCTACGAGCAGTACTTC. The chain links TRBV5-1 to TRBJ2-7; TRBD1 agrees at 7 bases. The CDR3 consists of 16 residues. Germline CDR1 reads SGHRS; CDR2 reads YFSETQ. The whole variable domain, filled in from reference TRBV5-1 and TRBJ2-7, reads KAGVTQTPRYLIKTRGQQVTLSCSPISGHRSVSWYQQTPGQGLQFLFEYFSETQRNKGNFPGRFSGRQFSNSRSEMNVSTLELGDSALYLCASSRGKTGYSYEQYFGPGTRLTVT.

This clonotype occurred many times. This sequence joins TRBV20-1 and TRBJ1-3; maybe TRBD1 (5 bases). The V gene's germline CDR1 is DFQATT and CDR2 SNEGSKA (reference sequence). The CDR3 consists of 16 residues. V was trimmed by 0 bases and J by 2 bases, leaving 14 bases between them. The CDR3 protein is CSARDIWGKAGNTIYF. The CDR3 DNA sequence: TGCAGTGCTAGAGATATATGGGGGAAAGCTGGAAACACCATATATTTT.

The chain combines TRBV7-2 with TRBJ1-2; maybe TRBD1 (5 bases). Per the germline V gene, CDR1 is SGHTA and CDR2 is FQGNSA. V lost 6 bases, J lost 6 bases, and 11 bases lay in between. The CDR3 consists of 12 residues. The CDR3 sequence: CASRSQGHGYTF. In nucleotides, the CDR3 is TGTGCCAGCAGGAGTCAGGGACATGGCTACACCTTC.

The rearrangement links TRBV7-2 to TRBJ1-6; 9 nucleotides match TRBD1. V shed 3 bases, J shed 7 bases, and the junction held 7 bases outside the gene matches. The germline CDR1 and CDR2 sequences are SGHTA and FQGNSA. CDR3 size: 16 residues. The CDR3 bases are TGTGCCAGCAGCTTCTACAGGGGGCTTAACAATTCACCCCTCCACTTT. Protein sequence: CASSFYRGLNNSPLHF.

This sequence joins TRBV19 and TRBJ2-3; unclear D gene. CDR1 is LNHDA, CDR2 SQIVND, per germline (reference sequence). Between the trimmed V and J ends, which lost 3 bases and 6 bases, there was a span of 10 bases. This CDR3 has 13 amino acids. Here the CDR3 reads CASSILGSDTQYF. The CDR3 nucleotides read TGTGCCAGTAGTATCCTCGGTAGCGATACGCAGTATTTT.

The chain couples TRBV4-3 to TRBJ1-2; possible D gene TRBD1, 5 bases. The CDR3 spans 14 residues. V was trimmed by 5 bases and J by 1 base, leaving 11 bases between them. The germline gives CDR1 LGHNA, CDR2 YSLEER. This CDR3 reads CASSLGLGNYGYTF. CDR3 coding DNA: TGCGCCAGCAGCTTGGGACTGGGTAACTATGGCTACACCTTC.

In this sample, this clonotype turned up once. The CDR3 reads CSATDPYNSPLHF. The CDR3 bases are TGCAGTGCCACGGATCCCTATAATTCACCCCTCCACTTT. The J gene is TRBJ1-6, the V gene TRBV20-1; D remains unclear. V was clipped by 6 bases and J by 2 bases, with 8 bases between them. Germline V gives CDR1 DFQATT, CDR2 SNEGSKA (reference sequence). This CDR3 contains 13 residues.

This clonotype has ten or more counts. CDR3 coding DNA: TGTGCCACTAAATCATTTGGGAGTTCCTACTATGGCTACACCTTC. Protein product: CATKSFGSSYYGYTF. The chain joins TRBV19 to TRBJ1-2; D ambiguous. Germline CDR1 reads LNHDA; CDR2 reads SQIVND (reference sequence). The CDR3 extends over 15 amino acids. V lost 10 bases and J lost 3, with 21 bases in between. Combining the CDR3 with reference TRBV19 and TRBJ1-2 gives the whole variable domain DGGITQSPKYLFRKEGQNVTLSCEQNLNHDAMYWYRQDPGQGLRLIYYSQIVNDFQKGDIAEGYSVSREKKESFPLTVTSAQKNPTAFYLCATKSFGSSYYGYTFGSGTRLTVV.

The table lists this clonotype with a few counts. DNA for the CDR3: TGTGCCAGCAGCGCGGGCGGCAGCCATTCACCCCTCCACTTT. Protein sequence: CASSAGGSHSPLHF. This rearrangement joins TRBV7-6 to TRBJ1-6; D ambiguous. The V gene lost 5 bases and the J gene lost 8 bases, with 13 bases spanning the gap. This CDR3 has 14 amino acids. CDR1 SGHVS and CDR2 FNYEAQ come from the germline V gene.

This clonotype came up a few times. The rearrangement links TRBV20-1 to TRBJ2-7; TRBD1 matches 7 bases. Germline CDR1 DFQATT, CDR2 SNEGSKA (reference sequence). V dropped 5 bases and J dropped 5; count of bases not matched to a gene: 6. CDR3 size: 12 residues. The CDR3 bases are TGCAGTGCTCATGACAGGGACCACGAGCAGTACTTC. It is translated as CSAHDRDHEQYF.

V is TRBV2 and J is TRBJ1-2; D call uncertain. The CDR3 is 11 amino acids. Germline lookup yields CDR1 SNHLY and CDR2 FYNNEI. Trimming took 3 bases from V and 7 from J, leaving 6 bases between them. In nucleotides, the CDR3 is TGTGCCAGCAGTGAGCTGGGTGGCTACACCTTC. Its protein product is CASSELGGYTF.

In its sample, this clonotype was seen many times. CDR3 amino acids: CASSPQGGFYNEQFF. Written as DNA, the CDR3 is TGTGCCAGCAGCCCCCAGGGGGGATTCTACAATGAGCAGTTCTTC. This chain links TRBV7-3 with TRBJ2-1; the D gene is possibly TRBD1 (7 bases). Germline CDR1 SGHTA, CDR2 FQGTGA. V lost 5 bases to trimming and J lost 3 bases, with 14 bases between them. The CDR3 contains 15 residues.

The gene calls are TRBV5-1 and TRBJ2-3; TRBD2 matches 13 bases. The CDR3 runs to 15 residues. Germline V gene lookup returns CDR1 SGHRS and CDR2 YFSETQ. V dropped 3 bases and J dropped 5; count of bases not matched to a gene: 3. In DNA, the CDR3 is TGCGCCAGCAGCTCGGGACTAGCGGGACGAGATACGCAGTATTTT. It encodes CASSSGLAGRDTQYF.

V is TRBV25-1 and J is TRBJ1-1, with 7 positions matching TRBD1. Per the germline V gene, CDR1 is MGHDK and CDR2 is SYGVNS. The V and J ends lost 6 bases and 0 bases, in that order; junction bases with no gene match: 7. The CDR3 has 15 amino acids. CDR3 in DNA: TGTGCCAGCAGAGAGACAGGGATTATGAACACTGAAGCTTTCTTT. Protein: CASRETGIMNTEAFF.

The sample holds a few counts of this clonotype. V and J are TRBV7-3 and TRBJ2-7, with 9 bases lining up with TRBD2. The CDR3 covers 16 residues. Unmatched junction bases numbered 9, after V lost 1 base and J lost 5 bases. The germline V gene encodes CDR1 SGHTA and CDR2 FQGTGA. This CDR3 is CASSLSRASGNNEQYF. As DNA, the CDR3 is TGTGCCAGCAGCTTAAGCAGGGCTAGCGGGAACAACGAGCAGTACTTC.

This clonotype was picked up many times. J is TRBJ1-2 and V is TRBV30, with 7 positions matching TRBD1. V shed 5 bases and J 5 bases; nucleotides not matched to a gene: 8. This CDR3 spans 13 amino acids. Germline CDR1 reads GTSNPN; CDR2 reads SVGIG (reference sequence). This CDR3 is CAWSFGTAYGYTF. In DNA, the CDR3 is TGTGCCTGGTCATTTGGGACAGCTTATGGCTACACCTTC.

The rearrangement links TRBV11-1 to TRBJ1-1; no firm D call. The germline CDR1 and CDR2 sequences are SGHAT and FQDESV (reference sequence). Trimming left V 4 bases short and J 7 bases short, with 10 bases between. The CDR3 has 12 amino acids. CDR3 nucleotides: TGTGCCAGCAGCTCGCAGACGAATGAAGCTTTCTTT. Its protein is CASSSQTNEAFF.

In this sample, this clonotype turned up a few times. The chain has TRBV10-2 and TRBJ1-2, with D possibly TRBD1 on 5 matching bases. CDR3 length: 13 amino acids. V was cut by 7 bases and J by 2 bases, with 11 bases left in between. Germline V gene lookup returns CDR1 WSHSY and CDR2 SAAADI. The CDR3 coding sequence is TGCGCCAGCATTGGGGGGACCAACTATGGCTACACCTTC. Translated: CASIGGTNYGYTF.

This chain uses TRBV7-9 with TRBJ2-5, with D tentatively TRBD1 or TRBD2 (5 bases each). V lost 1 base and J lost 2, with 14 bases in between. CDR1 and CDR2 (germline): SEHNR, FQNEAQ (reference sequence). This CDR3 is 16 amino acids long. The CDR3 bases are TGTGCCAGCAGCTTAGGGGGGATCGTGATTCAAGAGACCCAGTACTTC. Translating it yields CASSLGGIVIQETQYF.

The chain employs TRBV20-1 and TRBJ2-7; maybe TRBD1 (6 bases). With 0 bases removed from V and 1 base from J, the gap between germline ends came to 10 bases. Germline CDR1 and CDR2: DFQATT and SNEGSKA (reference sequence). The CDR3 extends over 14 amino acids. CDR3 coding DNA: TGCAGTGCTAGAGAAGGACAGACTTCCTACGAGCAGTACTTC. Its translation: CSAREGQTSYEQYF.

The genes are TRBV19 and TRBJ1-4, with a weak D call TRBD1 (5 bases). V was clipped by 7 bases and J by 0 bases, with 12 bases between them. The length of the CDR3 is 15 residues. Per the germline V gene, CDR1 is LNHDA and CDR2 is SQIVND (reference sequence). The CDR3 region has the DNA TGTGCCAGTACGGGGCCAGAATCAACTAATGAAAAACTGTTTTTT. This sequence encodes CASTGPESTNEKLFF.